This entry lists 18 T cell receptor beta chains sequenced from one sample in a study of Ad26.COV2.S vaccination and SARS-CoV-2 variants. Treatment defined: some 20 received Ad26.COV2.S at low or high dose, single or two shots; about 5 received placebo; per-sample allocation not given. Day 63 following the first vaccine or placebo injection was when the samples were taken. This table comes from immunoSEQ multiplex PCR, and its TCRdb copy is limited to in-frame clones, with some not included. The sample holds roughly 420,000 clones, more than 75% seen once. Here the sequenced sample was peripheral blood, taken in a trial of Ad26.COV2.S vaccine versus placebo. The receptors were gathered from a person aged 18-60 years who received the Ad26.COV2.S COVID-19 vaccine or a placebo.

The chain combines TRBV7-3 with TRBJ2-5; TRBD2 agrees at 7 bases. V lost 5 bases and J lost 4; bases outside the gene matches: 4. This CDR3 has 13 amino acids. From germline, CDR1 is SGHTA and CDR2 FQGTGA. CDR3 sequence: CASSRSGAETQYF. For the CDR3, the DNA is TGTGCCAGCAGCCGAAGCGGGGCAGAGACCCAGTACTTC. Variable domain in full (rest from reference TRBV7-3 and TRBJ2-5): GAGVSQTPSNKVTEKGKYVELRCDPISGHTALYWYRQSLGQGPEFLIYFQGTGAADDSGLPNDRFFAVRPEGSVSTLKIQRTERGDSAVYLCASSRSGAETQYFGPGTRLLVL.

The chain links TRBV7-3 to TRBJ2-2; no firm D call. This CDR3 is 15 amino acids long. Germline values: CDR1 SGHTA, CDR2 FQGTGA. Trimming cost V 2 bases and J 5 bases, with 12 bases left between them. The CDR3 reads CASSLGPAITGELFF. As DNA, the CDR3 is TGTGCCAGCAGCTTAGGGCCAGCTATTACCGGGGAGCTGTTTTTT.

The chain recombines TRBV4-1 with TRBJ1-4; D not resolved. CDR1 and CDR2 (germline): MGHRA, YSYEKL. CDR3 length equals 14 residues. Trimming removed 7 bases from V and 6 bases from J, with 15 bases in between. The CDR3 loop reads CASTSTLRHEKLFF. CDR3 nucleotide sequence: TGCGCCAGCACGTCGACCCTGAGGCATGAAAAACTGTTTTTT.

This clone was picked up one time. The V and J genes are TRBV11-2 and TRBJ2-3; D is uncertain. The CDR3 length is 12 residues. V lost 4 bases and J 7 bases, leaving 9 bases between the germline ends. Germline CDR1 SGHAT, CDR2 FQNNGV. CDR3 DNA sequence: TGTGCCAGCAGCTCCGAGCAAAATACGCAGTATTTT. Encoded protein: CASSSEQNTQYF. Full variable domain (remainder filled in from reference TRBV11-2 and TRBJ2-3): EAGVAQSPRYKIIEKRQSVAFWCNPISGHATLYWYQQILGQGPKLLIQFQNNGVVDDSQLPKDRFSAERLKGVDSTLKIQPAKLEDSAVYLCASSSEQNTQYFGPGTRLTVL.

This rearrangement joins TRBV15 to TRBJ1-1; possibly TRBD1 for D (6 bases). In germline, CDR1 is LNHNV, CDR2 YYDKDF (reference sequence). The V end was cut by 4 bases, the J end by 3 bases, with 12 bases between. The CDR3 is made up of 14 amino acids. The chain's CDR3 is CATSKQGYDTEAFF. CDR3 sequence (DNA): TGTGCCACCAGCAAACAGGGTTATGACACTGAAGCTTTCTTT.

The gene calls are TRBV6-5 and TRBJ2-3; unclear D gene. V gave up 8 bases and J gave up 2 bases, with 11 bases separating them. From germline, CDR1 is MNHEY and CDR2 SVGAGI. The CDR3 consists of 13 residues. The CDR3, as DNA: TGTGCCAGCGGCAGGACCTTCACAGATACGCAGTATTTT. This gives the protein CASGRTFTDTQYF.

The chain has TRBV30 and TRBJ2-6, with D hard to call. Trimming left V 2 bases short and J 1 base short, with 9 bases between. CDR3 length: 15 residues. Germline V gives CDR1 GTSNPN, CDR2 SVGIG (reference sequence). The CDR3 coding sequence is TGTGCCTGGAGTCCCGGAACGTCTGGGGCCAACGTCCTGACTTTC. Its protein product is CAWSPGTSGANVLTF.

V is TRBV6-2 or TRBV6-3 and J is TRBJ1-5, with TRBD1 matching 10 bases. The V and J ends lost 4 bases and 5 bases, in that order; junction bases with no gene match: 8. The germline CDR1 and CDR2 sequences are MNHEY and SVGEGT. The CDR3 contains 16 residues. Here the CDR3 reads CASSFYSGTGDQPQHF. As DNA, the CDR3 is TGTGCCAGCAGTTTCTACTCCGGGACAGGGGATCAGCCCCAGCATTTT.

The chain combines TRBV3-1 (or the pseudogene TRBV3-2) with TRBJ1-2; D unclear. The CDR3 consists of 12 residues. Per germline, CDR1 LGHDT and CDR2 YNNKEL (reference sequence). V shed 3 bases and J shed 2 bases, with 4 bases lying between them. The CDR3 coding sequence is TGTGCCAGCAGCCAGGGAAACTATGGCTACACCTTC. The encoded protein is CASSQGNYGYTF.

This clone showed up just a few times. The chain employs TRBV30 and TRBJ1-5; a possible D gene is TRBD1 (5 bases). The CDR3 spans 13 residues. The V gene lost 2 bases and the J gene lost 7 bases, with 12 bases spanning the gap. Per germline, CDR1 GTSNPN and CDR2 SVGIG (reference sequence). The CDR3 region has the DNA TGTGCCTGGAGTCCCGCAGGGTACCAGCCCCAGCATTTT. Residues: CAWSPAGYQPQHF.

The chain joins TRBV19 to TRBJ2-6; D is undetermined. V lost 2 bases and J 0 bases, leaving 11 bases between the germline ends. CDR3 size: 17 residues. Germline V gene data show CDR1 as LNHDA and CDR2 as SQIVND (reference sequence). The CDR3 sequence: CASSIQVRSSGANVLTF. DNA for the CDR3: TGTGCCAGTAGTATACAGGTTCGCTCCTCTGGGGCCAACGTCCTGACTTTC.

This clone has more than one count but fewer than ten. This sequence joins TRBV18 and TRBJ2-1; TRBD1 agrees at 10 bases. Per the germline V gene, CDR1 is KGHSH and CDR2 is LQKENI. Trimming removed 6 bases from V and 4 bases from J; junction bases left unmatched: 6. There are 15 residues in the CDR3. The CDR3 protein is CASSPGTGAYNEQFF. The DNA for the CDR3 is TGTGCCAGCTCTCCCGGGACAGGGGCTTACAATGAGCAGTTCTTC.

The chain couples TRBV7-2 to TRBJ2-7; TRBD2 matches at 7 bases. V lost 5 bases, J lost 1 base, and 14 bases stayed unmatched. This CDR3 region has 17 residues. CDR1 is SGHTA and CDR2 is FQGNSA in the germline V gene. The CDR3 sequence: CASSLRGGGTLSYEQYF. DNA of the CDR3: TGTGCCAGCAGCCTGAGGGGCGGGGGTACATTATCCTACGAGCAGTACTTC. The full variable domain, its missing parts supplied by reference TRBV7-2 and TRBJ2-7, is GAGVSQSPSNKVTEKGKDVELRCDPISGHTALYWYRQSLGQGLEFLIYFQGNSAPDKSGLPSDRFSAERTGGSVSTLTIQRTQQEDSAVYLCASSLRGGGTLSYEQYFGPGTRLTVT.

The chain combines TRBV5-4 with TRBJ1-5; no firm D call. CDR1 is SGHNT and CDR2 is YYREEE in the germline V gene (reference sequence). The CDR3 is 15 residues long. The V and J ends lost 0 bases and 2 bases respectively, with 9 bases between them. The CDR3 protein is CASSLAPWGNQPQHF. In DNA, the CDR3 is TGTGCCAGCAGCTTGGCCCCCTGGGGCAATCAGCCCCAGCATTTT. The full variable domain, its missing parts supplied by reference TRBV5-4 and TRBJ1-5, is ETGVTQSPTHLIKTRGQQVTLRCSSQSGHNTVSWYQQALGQGPQFIFQYYREEENGRGNFPPRFSGLQFPNYSSELNVNALELDDSALYLCASSLAPWGNQPQHFGDGTRLSIL.

This chain uses TRBV4-1 with TRBJ1-2, with D maybe TRBD1 (6 bases). The CDR3 totals 15 residues. V dropped 1 base and J dropped 4 bases, with 13 bases sitting between them. CDR1 is MGHRA and CDR2 is YSYEKL in the germline V gene. CDR3 in DNA: TGCGCCAGCAGCCAAGGGGCAGGGGATTTCTATGGCTACACCTTC. This encodes CASSQGAGDFYGYTF.

The chain couples TRBV5-4 to TRBJ2-5, with D maybe TRBD2 (6 bases). Trimming pared 4 bases from V and 1 base from J, leaving 11 bases between. CDR1 and CDR2 (germline): SGHNT, YYREEE (reference sequence). The CDR3 has 14 amino acids. CDR3 amino acids: CASSGWGLQETQYF. The DNA for the CDR3 is TGTGCCAGCAGCGGATGGGGACTCCAAGAGACCCAGTACTTC.

The chain uses TRBV7-3 and TRBJ1-2, with TRBD1 matching 11 bases. The germline V gene has CDR1 SGHTA and CDR2 FQGTGA. This CDR3 is built from 21 residues. V dropped 5 bases and J dropped 1; count of bases not matched to a gene: 21. CDR3 sequence (DNA): TGTGCCAGCAGCCCCGGATCGGGGACAGGGGGTTTCGGGACGGGTAACTATGGCTACACCTTC. Translated: CASSPGSGTGGFGTGNYGYTF.

This clone was counted only a few times. The gene calls are TRBV7-3 and TRBJ1-6, with D possibly being TRBD1 (6 bases). V lost 5 bases, J lost 7 bases, and 12 bases lay in between. The CDR3 sequence is 14 residues long. Germline V gene data show CDR1 as SGHTA and CDR2 as FQGTGA. In DNA, the CDR3 is TGTGCCAGCAGCCCTACAGGGTTAAATTCACCCCTCCACTTT. Translating gives CASSPTGLNSPLHF.